A selection of T cell receptor beta chains follows, all from one sample in a study of response to subunit inactivated influenza vaccine. TCRdb itself ran the RT-PCR reads through MiXCR, one entry per CDR3 protein. The table records just under 550,000 distinct CDR3 sequences, around 21% of them present only once. The same data also went into a second study, on T cells expressing NK-cell markers.

Sample: CD4+ T cells sorted from PBMCs, taken roughly 12 days after vaccination. The source of these receptors is a man aged 50-60 years who received an inactivated influenza vaccine. Each CDR3 is given with its conserved first and last residue. Fields, in order: J gene, V gene, D gene, clone size, CDR3 protein, CDR3 DNA. A D gene is named only where the DNA matches it firmly. Where a row states a size, it is once, few, many or the class of an expanded clone; other rows omit it.

J gene: TRBJ2-5
V gene: TRBV10-3
D gene: .
clone size: .
CDR3 protein: CAISASGSWETQYF
CDR3 DNA: TGTGCCATCAGTGCGAGTGGATCTTGGGAGACCCAGTACTTC

J gene: TRBJ2-7
V gene: TRBV3-1
D gene: TRBD1
clone size: few
CDR3 protein: CASSHRGSSYEQYF
CDR3 DNA: TGTGCCAGCAGCCACAGGGGGTCCTCCTACGAGCAGTACTTC

J gene: TRBJ2-5
V gene: TRBV20-1
D gene: TRBD1
clone size: .
CDR3 protein: CSARDLRRTGETQYF
CDR3 DNA: TGCAGTGCTAGAGATCTCAGGCGGACAGGGGAGACCCAGTACTTC

J gene: TRBJ1-2
V gene: TRBV7-2
D gene: TRBD1
clone size: few
CDR3 protein: CAITPQGAGGYTF
CDR3 DNA: TGTGCCATCACACCGCAGGGGGCTGGAGGCTACACCTTC

J gene: TRBJ2-3
V gene: TRBV14
D gene: .
clone size: few
CDR3 protein: CASSQETAQYF
CDR3 DNA: TGTGCCAGCAGCCAAGAAACAGCGCAGTATTTT

J gene: TRBJ2-5
V gene: TRBV20-1
D gene: TRBD2
clone size: .
CDR3 protein: CSARDSSGAGINHF
CDR3 DNA: TGCAGTGCTAGAGATTCAAGCGGGGCAGGCATAAACCACTTC

J gene: TRBJ2-3
V gene: TRBV9
D gene: .
clone size: .
CDR3 protein: CASSVLMYTDTQYF
CDR3 DNA: TGTGCCAGCAGCGTCTTAATGTACACAGATACGCAGTATTTT

J gene: TRBJ2-1
V gene: TRBV12-3/TRBV12-4
D gene: .
clone size: .
CDR3 protein: CASSLRLSTPLGQFF
CDR3 DNA: TGTGCCAGCAGTCTACGGCTCTCTACCCCACTGGGGCAGTTCTTC

J gene: TRBJ1-5
V gene: TRBV10-3
D gene: TRBD1
clone size: few
CDR3 protein: CAIGRQGDQPQHF
CDR3 DNA: TGTGCCATCGGGAGACAGGGGGATCAGCCCCAGCATTTT

J gene: TRBJ2-1
V gene: TRBV7-9
D gene: TRBD1
clone size: many
CDR3 protein: CASSLESGQGGNEQFF
CDR3 DNA: TGTGCCAGCAGCTTGGAATCGGGACAGGGTGGCAATGAGCAGTTCTTC

J gene: TRBJ2-2
V gene: TRBV20-1
D gene: .
clone size: .
CDR3 protein: CSARPGVYTGELFF
CDR3 DNA: TGCAGTGCTAGACCAGGGGTGTACACCGGGGAGCTGTTTTTT

J gene: TRBJ2-1
V gene: TRBV5-1
D gene: TRBD2
clone size: many
CDR3 protein: CASSLGTSGGYNEQFF
CDR3 DNA: TGTGCCAGCAGCTTAGGGACTAGCGGGGGTTACAATGAGCAGTTCTTC

J gene: TRBJ2-7
V gene: TRBV5-1
D gene: .
clone size: .
CDR3 protein: CASSSETSYEQYF
CDR3 DNA: TGCGCCAGCAGTAGCGAAACCTCCTACGAGCAGTACTTC

J gene: TRBJ2-7
V gene: TRBV2
D gene: TRBD1
clone size: .
CDR3 protein: CASSALGTASLVWHF
CDR3 DNA: TGTGCCAGCAGTGCCCTCGGGACAGCTTCCTTGGTATGGCACTTC

J gene: TRBJ2-7
V gene: TRBV12-3/TRBV12-4
D gene: .
clone size: .
CDR3 protein: CASSSASYEQYF
CDR3 DNA: TGTGCCAGCAGTTCCGCATCTTACGAGCAGTACTTC

J gene: TRBJ2-5
V gene: TRBV20-1
D gene: .
clone size: .
CDR3 protein: CSATKPAGQGGAETQYF
CDR3 DNA: TGCAGTGCTACCAAACCGGCGGGGCAGGGGGGCGCAGAGACCCAGTACTTC

J gene: TRBJ2-1
V gene: TRBV9
D gene: .
clone size: few
CDR3 protein: CASSVATGQQGRQFF
CDR3 DNA: TGTGCCAGCAGCGTAGCTACAGGCCAGCAGGGGCGGCAGTTCTTC

J gene: TRBJ2-2
V gene: TRBV20-1
D gene: .
clone size: few
CDR3 protein: CSASKDSWNTGELFF
CDR3 DNA: TGCAGTGCTAGTAAGGACTCCTGGAACACCGGGGAGCTGTTTTTT

J gene: TRBJ1-6
V gene: TRBV4-2
D gene: TRBD1
clone size: .
CDR3 protein: CASSRSDRDNSPLHF
CDR3 DNA: TGTGCCAGCTCCCGTTCGGACAGGGATAATTCACCCCTCCACTTT

J gene: TRBJ2-5
V gene: TRBV5-6
D gene: .
clone size: .
CDR3 protein: CASSSGPTPRETQYF
CDR3 DNA: TGTGCCAGCAGCTCGGGGCCCACACCCCGGGAGACCCAGTACTTC

J gene: TRBJ1-1
V gene: TRBV5-1
D gene: .
clone size: .
CDR3 protein: CASSLERGENTEAFF
CDR3 DNA: TGCGCCAGCAGCTTGGAGCGGGGGGAGAACACTGAAGCTTTCTTT

J gene: TRBJ2-1
V gene: TRBV7-9
D gene: TRBD2
clone size: few
CDR3 protein: CASSLARLAGNEQFF
CDR3 DNA: TGTGCCAGCAGCTTAGCGCGACTAGCCGGCAATGAGCAGTTCTTC

J gene: TRBJ2-5
V gene: TRBV7-8
D gene: .
clone size: few
CDR3 protein: CASSLGLGTNQETQYF
CDR3 DNA: TGTGCCAGCAGCTTAGGGCTAGGGACAAACCAAGAGACCCAGTACTTC

J gene: TRBJ2-1
V gene: TRBV5-4
D gene: .
clone size: few
CDR3 protein: CASSLPRSSYNEQFF
CDR3 DNA: TGTGCCAGCAGCTTGCCCCGAAGCTCCTACAATGAGCAGTTCTTC

J gene: TRBJ1-3
V gene: TRBV28
D gene: .
clone size: .
CDR3 protein: CASSGATNTIYF
CDR3 DNA: TGTGCCAGCAGTGGGGCGACCAACACCATATATTTT

J gene: TRBJ1-1
V gene: TRBV10-3
D gene: TRBD1
clone size: many
CDR3 protein: CAISEWDRGNTEAFF
CDR3 DNA: TGTGCCATCAGTGAGTGGGACAGGGGAAACACTGAAGCTTTCTTT

J gene: TRBJ2-5
V gene: TRBV12-3/TRBV12-4
D gene: .
clone size: few
CDR3 protein: CASKGGNEETQYF
CDR3 DNA: TGTGCCAGCAAGGGCGGGAACGAAGAGACCCAGTACTTC

J gene: TRBJ1-2
V gene: TRBV12-3/TRBV12-4
D gene: .
clone size: few
CDR3 protein: CASRPRHRDGYTF
CDR3 DNA: TGTGCCAGCAGACCCCGACACAGGGATGGCTACACCTTC

J gene: TRBJ2-3
V gene: TRBV7-6
D gene: TRBD2
clone size: few
CDR3 protein: CASSSTSPIDTQYF
CDR3 DNA: TGTGCCAGCAGCTCGACTAGCCCAATTGATACGCAGTATTTT

J gene: TRBJ1-3
V gene: TRBV3-1
D gene: .
clone size: .
CDR3 protein: CASSQDSPGSSGNTIYF
CDR3 DNA: TGTGCCAGCAGCCAAGATTCGCCAGGGTCCTCTGGAAACACCATATATTTT

J gene: TRBJ2-1
V gene: TRBV20-1
D gene: TRBD2
clone size: few
CDR3 protein: CSARDITGGLNNEQFF
CDR3 DNA: TGCAGTGCTAGAGATATAACGGGGGGTCTGAACAATGAGCAGTTCTTC

J gene: TRBJ2-7
V gene: TRBV10-3
D gene: TRBD1
clone size: .
CDR3 protein: CAISERQGAGEQYF
CDR3 DNA: TGTGCCATCAGTGAGAGACAGGGGGCTGGCGAGCAGTACTTC

J gene: TRBJ2-5
V gene: TRBV20-1
D gene: .
clone size: .
CDR3 protein: CSAPLTFGETQYF
CDR3 DNA: TGCAGTGCCCCCCTTACTTTTGGAGAGACCCAGTACTTC

J gene: TRBJ1-5
V gene: TRBV13
D gene: TRBD1
clone size: .
CDR3 protein: CASSLGRTGLGQPQHF
CDR3 DNA: TGTGCCAGCAGCTTAGGAAGGACAGGGTTGGGGCAGCCCCAGCATTTT

J gene: TRBJ2-2
V gene: TRBV7-2
D gene: .
clone size: many
CDR3 protein: CASSPLPGYTGELFF
CDR3 DNA: TGTGCCAGCAGCCCGCTCCCGGGGTACACCGGGGAGCTGTTTTTT

J gene: TRBJ2-3
V gene: TRBV5-1
D gene: .
clone size: many
CDR3 protein: CASSLAGDATDTQYF
CDR3 DNA: TGCGCCAGCAGCCTGGCCGGGGATGCGACAGATACGCAGTATTTT

J gene: TRBJ2-1
V gene: TRBV30
D gene: .
clone size: .
CDR3 protein: CAWGGIARRGFF
CDR3 DNA: TGTGCCTGGGGGGGAATAGCCCGAAGAGGGTTCTTC

J gene: TRBJ2-7
V gene: TRBV6-1
D gene: .
clone size: few
CDR3 protein: CASSEAGARGEQYF
CDR3 DNA: TGTGCCAGCAGTGAAGCGGGTGCCAGGGGCGAGCAGTACTTC

J gene: TRBJ2-1
V gene: TRBV7-2
D gene: .
clone size: few
CDR3 protein: CASSLSGTDRNEQFF
CDR3 DNA: TGTGCCAGCAGCTTATCGGGAACAGACCGAAATGAGCAGTTCTTC

J gene: TRBJ2-4
V gene: TRBV6-4
D gene: .
clone size: few
CDR3 protein: CASSALYGGGSKNIQYF
CDR3 DNA: TGTGCCAGCAGTGCTTTATATGGAGGGGGCTCGAAAAACATTCAGTACTTC

J gene: TRBJ1-2
V gene: TRBV25-1
D gene: .
clone size: few
CDR3 protein: CASRGESDYGYTF
CDR3 DNA: TGTGCCAGCAGGGGGGAAAGCGACTATGGCTACACCTTC

J gene: TRBJ2-5
V gene: TRBV24-1
D gene: TRBD2
clone size: many
CDR3 protein: CATSDPGTSGRVGETQYF
CDR3 DNA: TGTGCCACCAGTGACCCCGGGACTAGCGGGAGAGTGGGCGAGACCCAGTACTTC

J gene: TRBJ1-6
V gene: TRBV4-1
D gene: .
clone size: few
CDR3 protein: CASSQDLPAVSYNSPLHF
CDR3 DNA: TGCGCCAGCAGCCAAGATCTACCGGCAGTCTCCTATAATTCACCCCTCCACTTT

J gene: TRBJ2-2
V gene: TRBV20-1
D gene: .
clone size: .
CDR3 protein: CSAREGARTGELFF
CDR3 DNA: TGCAGTGCTAGAGAGGGGGCCCGGACCGGGGAGCTGTTTTTT

J gene: TRBJ1-2
V gene: TRBV25-1
D gene: .
clone size: few
CDR3 protein: CASSDTQKGEGNYGYTF
CDR3 DNA: TGTGCCAGCAGTGACACACAGAAGGGAGAAGGGAACTATGGCTACACCTTC

J gene: TRBJ2-1
V gene: TRBV5-1
D gene: .
clone size: few
CDR3 protein: CASSGGGQHYNEQFF
CDR3 DNA: TGCGCCAGCAGCGGAGGTGGGCAGCATTACAATGAGCAGTTCTTC